The 9 T cell receptor beta chains below were found in one sample sequenced in a study of T-cell memory formation after mild COVID-19. TCRdb re-analysed the 5' RACE reads in MiXCR, keeping a single row per CDR3 protein. The data hold 45,000 to 55,000 distinct CDR3 sequences, with 5.5% to 7.5% observed a single time. The sample comprised PBMCs or a T cell subset sorted from them (not recorded which). The receptors were gathered from a man between 18 and 29 years old who had mild COVID-19 (a few samples of this study predate the infection). Cell type and time point are not known.

In its sample, this clonotype was seen many times. The rearrangement joins TRBV20-1 to TRBJ2-5; 7 nucleotides agree with TRBD1. With 6 bases clipped from V and 5 bases from J, the junction kept 9 bases outside the gene matches. CDR3 length: 13 amino acids. Germline CDR1 reads DFQATT; CDR2 reads SNEGSKA (reference sequence). The CDR3: CSAINRGGETQYF. The DNA for the CDR3 is TGCAGTGCAATAAACAGGGGCGGCGAGACCCAGTACTTC.

This clonotype occurred many times. The rearrangement links TRBV7-2 to TRBJ2-3; D is unresolved. CDR1 and CDR2 from the germline V gene are SGHTA and FQGNSA. The CDR3 loop spans 13 amino acids. Trimming stripped 4 bases from V and 6 bases from J, with 11 bases between. CDR3 DNA sequence: TGTGCCAGCAGCTCTCCTTTTCCCGATACGCAGTATTTT. It translates to CASSSPFPDTQYF.

The genes are TRBV19 and TRBJ2-3; no firm D call. Trimming left V 10 bases short and J 5 bases short, with 19 bases between. This CDR3 has 14 residues. CDR1 is LNHDA, CDR2 SQIVND, per germline (reference sequence). The CDR3 bases are TGTGCCACCCCGAAGGGTTTTAGGATAGATACGCAGTATTTT. Amino acids: CATPKGFRIDTQYF. The full variable domain, rest sourced from reference TRBV19 and TRBJ2-3, is DGGITQSPKYLFRKEGQNVTLSCEQNLNHDAMYWYRQDPGQGLRLIYYSQIVNDFQKGDIAEGYSVSREKKESFPLTVTSAQKNPTAFYLCATPKGFRIDTQYFGPGTRLTVL.

This clonotype was recorded at least ten times. The chain uses TRBV7-2 and TRBJ1-1, with 7 bases aligning to TRBD1. V lost 0 bases and J lost 4; bases outside the gene matches: 8. The CDR3 runs to 16 residues. Germline V gene sequence: CDR1 SGHTA, CDR2 FQGNSA. The CDR3 reads CASSLASAGGFTEAFF. The CDR3 DNA reads TGTGCCAGCAGCTTAGCGTCGGCAGGGGGGTTCACTGAAGCTTTCTTT.

Ten or more counts support this clonotype. This chain connects TRBV7-3 to TRBJ2-1; 7 nucleotides line up with TRBD1. The V gene's germline CDR1 is SGHTA and CDR2 FQGTGA. The CDR3 sequence is 16 residues long. Trimming removed 6 bases from V and 1 base from J; junction bases left unmatched: 9. CDR3 coding DNA: TGTGCCAGCAGTCCAACTGAGGGGGCTTCCTACAATGAGCAGTTCTTC. Its protein product is CASSPTEGASYNEQFF.

The table lists this clonotype with many counts. The CDR3 nucleotides read TGCAGCGTTGACCGGGGGGGCACAGATACGCAGTATTTT. It is translated as CSVDRGGTDTQYF. The gene calls are TRBV29-1 and TRBJ2-3; 7 bases fit TRBD2. The CDR3 covers 13 residues. The germline CDR1 and CDR2 sequences are SQVTM and ANQGSEA. The V and J ends lost 3 bases and 1 base, in that order; junction bases with no gene match: 1.

This clonotype was seen more than once but under ten times. V usage is TRBV6-6 and J usage is TRBJ1-2; a weak D match, TRBD1 (6 bases). CDR3 length: 13 amino acids. Trimming shortened V by 7 bases and J by 5 bases, and 14 bases separated the two germline ends. In germline, CDR1 is MNHNY, CDR2 SVGAGI (reference sequence). For the CDR3, the DNA is TGTGCCAGCACCTACTACAGGGATTATGGCTACACCTTC. Protein sequence: CASTYYRDYGYTF.

In this sample, this clonotype turned up a few times. The V and J genes are TRBV5-1 and TRBJ1-1, with D perhaps matching TRBD1 (6 bases). CDR1 is SGHRS, CDR2 YFSETQ, per germline. Trimming took off 6 bases at V and 5 bases at J, with 8 bases between the two ends. This CDR3 is 11 amino acids long. CDR3 nucleotides: TGCGCCAGCACCAGGGGAACTGAAGCTTTCTTT. Its protein product is CASTRGTEAFF.

This clonotype was recorded a few times. This chain joins TRBV29-1 and TRBJ2-3, with D perhaps TRBD1 (5 bases). Germline CDR1 SQVTM, CDR2 ANQGSEA. V lost 4 bases and J lost 5, with 10 bases in between. This CDR3 is built from 12 residues. CDR3 protein: CSVGGARDTQYF. DNA for the CDR3: TGCAGCGTTGGTGGGGCTAGAGATACGCAGTATTTT.